The 14 T cell receptor beta chains presented below share a single source sample, sequenced in a study of blood T cell repertoires in COVID-19. The data were produced by immunoSEQ multiplex PCR, yet TCRdb's version contains in-frame clones alone and is incomplete. The sample gives approximately 190,000 clones, around 84% of which show up once; about an eighth is in the top ten. Sequences were obtained from peripheral blood. All receptors derive from a man younger than 45 with active or convalescent COVID-19.

J is TRBJ1-5 and V is TRBV6-1, with 10 bases identical to TRBD1. The CDR3 loop spans 18 amino acids. The V gene end was trimmed by 4 bases and the J gene end by 5 bases; junction bases not matched to a gene: 14. CDR1 is MNHNS and CDR2 is SASEGT in the germline V gene. The CDR3 sequence: CASSGRQGAPLSDQPQHF. The CDR3 bases are TGTGCCAGCAGTGGGCGACAGGGGGCCCCCCTAAGTGATCAGCCCCAGCATTTT.

V gene TRBV12-3 or TRBV12-4 combines with J gene TRBJ2-1; D perhaps matches TRBD1 (6 bases). CDR3 length equals 12 residues. Trimming stripped 5 bases from V and 5 bases from J, with 7 bases between. CDR3 DNA sequence: TGTGCCAGCAGTCGACAGGACAATGAGCAGTTCTTC. It is translated as CASSRQDNEQFF.

The chain carries TRBV2 and TRBJ1-6; TRBD1 matches at 8 bases. V was pared by 0 bases and J by 7 bases, with 11 bases of the junction left unmatched. Germline V gene lookup returns CDR1 SNHLY and CDR2 FYNNEI. The CDR3 is 18 residues long. This CDR3 reads CASSEALIGQGTNSPLHF. The DNA for the CDR3 is TGTGCCAGCAGTGAAGCGCTTATCGGACAGGGCACGAATTCACCCCTCCACTTT. The full variable domain, completed using reference TRBV2 and TRBJ1-6, is EPEVTQTPSHQVTQMGQEVILRCVPISNHLYFYWYRQILGQKVEFLVSFYNNEISEKSEIFDDQFSVERPDGSNFTLKIRSTKLEDSAMYFCASSEALIGQGTNSPLHFGNGTRLTVT.

The chain is built from TRBV6-1 and TRBJ1-6; possibly TRBD1 for D (5 bases). This CDR3 is built from 17 residues. In germline, CDR1 is MNHNS, CDR2 SASEGT. With 2 bases removed from V and 0 bases from J, the gap between germline ends came to 11 bases. In nucleotides, the CDR3 is TGTGCCAGCAGTGAATTGGACACAGTCTCCTATAATTCACCCCTCCACTTT. This encodes CASSELDTVSYNSPLHF.

This clone was detected a few times. This rearrangement joins TRBV6-5 to TRBJ1-5; weak D call: TRBD1 (6 bases). The CDR3 extends over 15 amino acids. Germline CDR1 MNHEY, CDR2 SVGAGI. V shed 0 bases and J shed 5 bases, with 11 bases lying between them. The CDR3 DNA sequence: TGTGCCAGCAGTTACTCGGCGGACAGTTATCAGCCCCAGCATTTT. Protein product: CASSYSADSYQPQHF.

V usage is TRBV7-8 and J usage is TRBJ2-7; 9 nucleotides agree with TRBD2. CDR1 and CDR2 from the germline V gene are SGHVS and FQNEAQ. The ends lost 1 base at V and 2 bases at J; junction bases unmatched: 15. The CDR3 loop spans 19 amino acids. CDR3 residues: CASSLDWPPGGGRAYEQYF. The DNA of the CDR3 is TGTGCCAGCAGCTTAGACTGGCCTCCGGGTGGCGGGAGGGCCTACGAGCAGTACTTC.

The chain combines TRBV6-6 with TRBJ1-2, with 8 bases matching TRBD1. This CDR3 is built from 13 residues. J was trimmed by 8 bases and V by 5 bases; bases with no gene match: 7. Looked up from germline, CDR1 is MNHNY and CDR2 is SVGAGI (reference sequence). In nucleotides, the CDR3 is TGTGCCAGCAGTGACTGGACAGGGAACGGCTACACCTTC. Its protein product is CASSDWTGNGYTF.

This chain joins TRBV5-6 and TRBJ1-2, with 7 bases that match TRBD1. The CDR3 has 14 amino acids. The J segment lost 5 bases and the V segment lost 4 bases, leaving 8 bases of the junction unmatched. The germline V gene has CDR1 SGHDT and CDR2 YYEEEE. CDR3 coding DNA: TGTGCCAGCAGCCTGGGGACAGACTCTTATGGCTACACCTTC. Translating gives CASSLGTDSYGYTF.

CDR3 bases: TGTGCCAGCAGTGAGGTACCGGGACAGAAAGAGCCCCAGCATTTT. It specifies CASSEVPGQKEPQHF. V is TRBV2 and J is TRBJ1-5; 7 bases map to TRBD1. This CDR3 has 15 residues. After removal of 3 bases from V and 8 bases from J, the junction contained 10 bases not matched to a gene. Germline V gives CDR1 SNHLY, CDR2 FYNNEI.

The rearrangement joins TRBV6-6 to TRBJ2-1; 9 positions agree with TRBD1. Germline CDR1 is MNHNY and CDR2 is SVGAGI (reference sequence). CDR3 length: 15 amino acids. V was pared by 2 bases and J by 9 bases, with 8 bases of the junction left unmatched. The CDR3 protein is CASSYRDRAVTEQFF. In nucleotides, the CDR3 is TGTGCCAGCAGTTACCGGGACAGGGCAGTTACTGAGCAGTTCTTC.

The V call is TRBV6-1, the J call TRBJ2-7; a weak D match, TRBD2 (7 bases). The CDR3 runs 14 residues. V was trimmed by 2 bases and J by 6 bases, leaving 14 bases between them. In germline, CDR1 is MNHNS, CDR2 SASEGT. CDR3 sequence reads: CASSESPGEGEQYV. The CDR3 region has the DNA TGTGCCAGCAGTGAATCCCCAGGGGAGGGCGAGCAGTACGTC.

The V call is TRBV4-3, the J call TRBJ2-1; 7 bases line up with TRBD1. This CDR3 has 15 residues. V trimming: 2 bases; J trimming: 7 bases; junction bases outside the gene matches: 8. The germline CDR1 and CDR2 sequences are LGHNA and YSLEER. CDR3 coding DNA: TGCGCCAGCAGCCAATCTAATTCACAGGGGAATGAGCAGTTCTTC. Encoded protein: CASSQSNSQGNEQFF.

CDR3 sequence (DNA): TGTGCCAGCGGGTCAACCGGGGGGGACGGCACAGATACGCAGTATTTT. This gives the protein CASGSTGGDGTDTQYF. The chain employs TRBV7-9 and TRBJ2-3, with 8 bases lining up with TRBD2. V lost 8 bases to trimming and J lost 1 base; unmatched junction nucleotides: 11. The length of the CDR3 is 16 residues. From germline, CDR1 is SEHNR and CDR2 FQNEAQ (reference sequence).

This chain uses TRBV6-2 or TRBV6-3 with TRBJ2-7, with 12 bases identical to TRBD2. The CDR3 contains 17 residues. The J segment lost 2 bases and the V segment lost 3 bases, leaving 8 bases of the junction unmatched. CDR1 MNHEY and CDR2 SVGEGT come from the germline V gene. The CDR3 sequence: CASSYPLAGGLPYEQYF. In DNA form, the CDR3 reads TGTGCCAGCAGTTATCCCCTAGCGGGAGGGCTTCCCTACGAGCAGTACTTC.